This TCR beta chain came from a study of tumor-infiltrating lymphocytes in primary liver carcinoma. As concerns this clonotype: A much larger clone lies a single base off, so this may be a read error.

Starting material of roughly 0.45 ug total RNA yielded TCR beta cDNA via a constant-region primer. Library construction for TCR beta comprised three nested multiplex PCR rounds performed with slightly modified ARM-PCR. A C-beta reverse primer was combined with TRBV1-TRBV30 forward primers in the first two PCR rounds, and each round had approximately 10 cycles. TCRdb fed the multiplex PCR reads into MiXCR, producing one record per CDR3 protein. The sample holds about 310,000 distinct CDR3 sequences, 58% seen once. Germline CDR1 and CDR2: SEHNR and FQNEAQ (reference sequence). CDR3 length equals 15 residues. Unsorted whole blood supplied the RNA, and germline DNA was extracted too.

This clonotype was obtained from a young woman with primary liver carcinoma and hepatitis B virus infection. The chain joins TRBV7-9 to TRBJ2-2, with 8 bases identical to TRBD2. The sample consisted of peripheral blood. The CDR3 spells CASSQTSVATWELFF. In DNA form, the CDR3 reads TGTGCCAGCAGCCAGACTAGCGTGGCCACCTGGGAGCTGTTTTTT.